A single sample is the source of the 27 T cell receptor beta chains below, sequenced in a study of cytotoxic CD8 clonotypes in ibrutinib-treated CLL (dated by TCRdb to 2020 to 2023). Read against the paper, the sample's time point label means: approximately eleven months on ibrutinib. Libraries were prepared through the immunoSEQ multiplex PCR assay. In its TCRdb copy, this immuneACCESS table keeps in-frame sequences only and misses some clones. Where compared with another copy, unresolved V genes explain less than half of these, and the others have no known cause. For this sample the table gives more than 200,000 clones, of which 70% to 75% were detected only once. The ten largest make up about 6.2% of the sample. The sample in question was PBMCs, obtained after 12 months of ibrutinib treatment. Receptor source: a human donor with chronic lymphocytic leukemia.

V is TRBV2 and J is TRBJ1-5; TRBD1 agrees at 9 bases. Losses at the gene ends were 7 bases for V and 0 bases for J; bases not matched to a gene: 4. Germline V lookup: CDR1 SNHLY, CDR2 FYNNEI. This CDR3 contains 15 residues. CDR3 protein: CASTGTGLSNQPQHF. In DNA, the CDR3 is TGTGCCAGCACCGGGACAGGGCTTAGCAATCAGCCCCAGCATTTT.

The chain employs TRBV28 and TRBJ1-2, with D maybe TRBD1 (5 bases). In germline, CDR1 is MDHEN, CDR2 SYDVKM. Trimming shortened V by 1 base and J by 7 bases, and 16 bases separated the two germline ends. The CDR3 sequence is 15 residues long. The CDR3 DNA follows: TGTGCCAGCAGTTTATCCTACCAGGGTGCGGGTGGCTACACCTTC. It yields the protein CASSLSYQGAGGYTF.

The V and J genes are TRBV23-1 and TRBJ2-7; the D gene is possibly TRBD2 (6 bases). TRBV23-1 is treated as an ORF (open reading frame) with a function not yet certain. The CDR3 extends over 17 amino acids. Trimming removed 0 bases from V and 4 bases from J, with 19 bases in between. As DNA, the CDR3 is TGCGCCAGCAGTCAATCGGGTGGGGGACGGGAGATTTACGAGCAGTACTTC. Encoded protein: CASSQSGGGREIYEQYF.

The chain joins TRBV27 to TRBJ2-3; 13 bases are a match to TRBD2. CDR3 length equals 16 residues. Germline CDR1 and CDR2: MNHEY and SMNVEV (reference sequence). With 3 bases clipped from V and 7 bases from J, the junction kept 7 bases outside the gene matches. CDR3 sequence reads: CASSLQLAGGPHTQYF. The CDR3 DNA reads TGTGCCAGCAGTTTGCAACTAGCGGGGGGGCCGCATACGCAGTATTTT.

Judged by abundance, this clone is medium-sized (0.01 to 0.1%). The chain joins TRBV6-5 to TRBJ2-7; a weak D match, TRBD2 (7 bases). The V gene lost 5 bases and the J gene lost 4 bases, with 15 bases spanning the gap. The germline V gene encodes CDR1 MNHEY and CDR2 SVGAGI. The CDR3 extends over 14 amino acids. CDR3 DNA: TGTGCCAGCAGTCATGGGGGGGCTGGGTACGAGCAGTACTTC. This sequence encodes CASSHGGAGYEQYF.

This clone was seen only a few times. V gene TRBV29-1 combines with J gene TRBJ2-1, with D perhaps TRBD1 (8 bases). The CDR3 is made up of 12 amino acids. V was clipped by 5 bases and J by 9 bases, with 14 bases between them. Germline V gene lookup returns CDR1 SQVTM and CDR2 ANQGSEA. In DNA, the CDR3 is TGCAGCGTTATCAACAGGGGGGGTGAGCAGTTCTTC. Translating it yields CSVINRGGEQFF.

This chain uses TRBV7-2 with TRBJ1-1, with D unresolved. Looked up from germline, CDR1 is SGHTA and CDR2 is FQGNSA. Trimming removed 6 bases from V and 3 bases from J, with 5 bases in between. The CDR3 covers 11 residues. DNA of the CDR3: TGTGCCAGCAGGAGCCACACTGAAGCTTTCTTT. Translating it yields CASRSHTEAFF.

This chain joins TRBV7-9 and TRBJ2-5; D gene unclear. The V gene lost 2 bases and the J gene lost 5 bases, with 9 bases spanning the gap. Germline V gene sequence: CDR1 SEHNR, CDR2 FQNEAQ (reference sequence). This CDR3 has 13 residues. The CDR3 protein is CASSLFSVETQYF. CDR3 DNA sequence: TGTGCCAGCAGCTTATTTTCGGTGGAGACCCAGTACTTC. The full variable domain, completed using reference TRBV7-9 and TRBJ2-5, is DTGVSQNPRHKITKRGQNVTFRCDPISEHNRLYWYRQTLGQGPEFLTYFQNEAQLEKSRLLSDRFSAERPKGSFSTLEIQRTEQGDSAMYLCASSLFSVETQYFGPGTRLLVL.

This clone was recorded many times. V usage is TRBV5-1 and J usage is TRBJ2-1; unclear D gene. The CDR3 spans 15 residues. V lost 4 bases and J lost 0, with 11 bases in between. The germline gives CDR1 SGHRS, CDR2 YFSETQ. The CDR3, as DNA: TGCGCCAGCAGCCCCCCGGCTCGCTCCTACAATGAGCAGTTCTTC. This encodes CASSPPARSYNEQFF.

J is TRBJ2-7 and V is TRBV10-2; TRBD1 or TRBD2 may be the D gene (5 bases each). The V gene's germline CDR1 is WSHSY and CDR2 SAAADI. The CDR3 sequence is 11 residues long. V gave up 7 bases and J gave up 5 bases, with 9 bases separating them. The CDR3 sequence: CASIRGDEQYF. CDR3 DNA sequence: TGCGCCAGCATAAGGGGAGACGAGCAGTACTTC.

This clone was seen a single time. This sequence joins TRBV7-2 and TRBJ2-3; the match to TRBD2 covers 11 bases. Losses at the gene ends were 6 bases for V and 6 bases for J; bases not matched to a gene: 14. The germline V gene encodes CDR1 SGHTA and CDR2 FQGNSA. This CDR3 has 17 residues. The CDR3: CASSTIAGGPSGDTQYF. In nucleotides, the CDR3 is TGTGCCAGCAGTACCATAGCGGGAGGGCCATCTGGGGATACGCAGTATTTT.

This clone has a single count. The CDR3 bases are TGTGCCAGCAGCTTAGTGATCGGCGGGAGATCGGGCGAGCAGTACTTC. Encoded protein: CASSLVIGGRSGEQYF. The rearrangement uses TRBV7-2 and TRBJ2-7; TRBD2 matches at 7 bases. The CDR3 runs to 16 residues. The V gene end was trimmed by 1 base and the J gene end by 6 bases; junction bases not matched to a gene: 12. The V gene's germline CDR1 is SGHTA and CDR2 FQGNSA.

In its sample, this clone was seen a few times. The CDR3, as DNA: TGTGCCAGCAGCGTCGGAGCGGGAGTTGGGGTAGAGCAGTTCTTC. Protein sequence: CASSVGAGVGVEQFF. The chain joins TRBV9 to TRBJ2-1, with TRBD2 matching over 8 bases. CDR3 size: 15 residues. The germline V gene encodes CDR1 SGDLS and CDR2 YYNGEE. The trim removed 2 bases at V and 10 bases at J, leaving 11 bases unmatched.

The rearrangement joins TRBV9 to TRBJ2-1; maybe TRBD2 (7 bases). CDR1 and CDR2 (germline): SGDLS, YYNGEE. With 6 bases removed from V and 4 bases from J, the gap between germline ends came to 17 bases. There are 15 residues in the CDR3. CDR3 loop: CASTQKGEGYNEQFF. CDR3 coding DNA: TGTGCCAGCACCCAGAAGGGGGAGGGATACAATGAGCAGTTCTTC.

CDR3 in amino acids: CASSSGTNYNEQFF. CDR3 DNA: TGTGCCAGCTCCTCCGGGACAAACTACAATGAGCAGTTCTTC. The genes are TRBV6-5 and TRBJ2-1, with a possible D match to TRBD1 (6 bases). The CDR3 is 14 residues long. Trimming took off 8 bases at V and 3 bases at J, with 14 bases between the two ends. Germline V lookup: CDR1 MNHEY, CDR2 SVGAGI.

As concerns this clone: This sample includes further DNA sequences coding for the same CDR3. This chain joins TRBV30 and TRBJ1-1, with D possibly being TRBD1 (5 bases). Trimming pared 5 bases from V and 0 bases from J, leaving 10 bases between. The CDR3 totals 13 residues. The germline CDR1 and CDR2 sequences are GTSNPN and SVGIG (reference sequence). The DNA of the CDR3 is TGTGCCTGGGATGGAGGGGTGAACACTGAAGCTTTCTTT. Its translation is CAWDGGVNTEAFF. The full variable domain, completed using reference TRBV30 and TRBJ1-1, is SQTIHQWPATLVQPVGSPLSLECTVEGTSNPNLYWYRQAAGRGLQLLFYSVGIGQISSEVPQNLSASRPQDRQFILSSKKLLLSDSGFYLCAWDGGVNTEAFFGQGTRLTVV.

This chain connects TRBV19 to TRBJ2-7; no firm D call. The CDR3 contains 12 residues. V lost 5 bases, J lost 3 bases, and 8 bases lay in between. The germline V gene encodes CDR1 LNHDA and CDR2 SQIVND (reference sequence). The CDR3 loop is CASSPSNYEQYF. CDR3 sequence (DNA): TGTGCCAGTAGTCCCTCCAACTACGAGCAGTACTTC.

This chain links TRBV29-1 with TRBJ2-7; 7 positions agree with TRBD2. This CDR3 spans 14 amino acids. The V gene's germline CDR1 is SQVTM and CDR2 ANQGSEA. V shed 5 bases and J 4 bases; nucleotides not matched to a gene: 11. The CDR3 DNA is TGCAGCGTTCCGACGGGGGGTGATCGGTACGAGCAGTACTTC. This codes for CSVPTGGDRYEQYF.

V gene TRBV6-1 combines with J gene TRBJ2-3; no firm D call. CDR3 length equals 10 residues. The V end lost 7 bases, the J end lost 7 bases, and 6 bases lay between the germline ends. CDR1 and CDR2 (germline): MNHNS, SASEGT. The CDR3 sequence: CASKLNTQYF. CDR3 DNA: TGTGCCAGCAAGCTGAATACGCAGTATTTT.

Only one count was recorded for this clone. This chain joins TRBV5-1 and TRBJ2-5, with 12 bases matching TRBD2. CDR3 length: 15 amino acids. J gave up 5 bases and V 5 bases, and 7 bases lay outside the gene matches. The V gene's germline CDR1 is SGHRS and CDR2 YFSETQ. CDR3 in DNA: TGCGCCAGCAGTTCCGGACTAGCGGGACCCGAGACCCAGTACTTC. Its translation: CASSSGLAGPETQYF.

This chain uses TRBV30 with TRBJ1-1, with D maybe TRBD1 (5 bases). Germline assignment: CDR1 GTSNPN and CDR2 SVGIG (reference sequence). This CDR3 spans 14 amino acids. The germline V and J ends were trimmed by 4 bases and 4 bases, with 16 bases remaining between them. The CDR3 DNA reads as TGTGCCTGGATGGTTCAGGGAGTTGGCACTGAAGCTTTCTTT. It translates to CAWMVQGVGTEAFF. Full variable domain (outside the CDR3, taken from reference TRBV30 and TRBJ1-1): SQTIHQWPATLVQPVGSPLSLECTVEGTSNPNLYWYRQAAGRGLQLLFYSVGIGQISSEVPQNLSASRPQDRQFILSSKKLLLSDSGFYLCAWMVQGVGTEAFFGQGTRLTVV.

The rearrangement joins TRBV4-2 to TRBJ2-2; 11 bases match TRBD1. Germline V gene data show CDR1 as LGHNA and CDR2 as YNFKEQ. The V gene end was trimmed by 3 bases and the J gene end by 5 bases; junction bases not matched to a gene: 2. There are 15 residues in the CDR3. The chain's CDR3 is CASSHGTGGTGELFF. The CDR3 DNA reads as TGTGCCAGCAGCCATGGGACAGGGGGTACCGGGGAGCTGTTTTTT.

The rearrangement joins TRBV4-3 to TRBJ2-5, with 7 bases that match TRBD2. J lost 5 bases, V lost 0 bases, and 12 bases had no gene match. Germline CDR1 is LGHNA and CDR2 is YSLEER. The CDR3 runs to 17 residues. In DNA form, the CDR3 reads TGCGCCAGCAGCCAAGACCTGGGGGGGAGGGGCGTTGAGACCCAGTACTTC. This encodes CASSQDLGGRGVETQYF.

J is TRBJ1-5 and V is TRBV6-6, with 7 bases that match TRBD1. Germline V lookup: CDR1 MNHNY, CDR2 SVGAGI (reference sequence). The CDR3 has 15 residues. Unmatched junction bases numbered 6, after V lost 3 bases and J lost 4 bases. CDR3 DNA: TGTGCCAGCAGTTATGAGGGGGCGATTAATCAGCCCCAGCATTTT. It yields the protein CASSYEGAINQPQHF.

The rearrangement joins TRBV7-3 to TRBJ1-2; D is unclear. This CDR3 has 13 residues. V was shortened by 5 bases and J by 0 bases, with 7 bases between the two germline ends. Germline V gives CDR1 SGHTA, CDR2 FQGTGA. Written as DNA, the CDR3 is TGTGCCAGCAGCCCCCAGTCTAACTATGGCTACACCTTC. Its protein product is CASSPQSNYGYTF.

V is TRBV5-1 and J is TRBJ1-2, with D tentatively TRBD1 (5 bases). Trimming removed 0 bases at V and 5 bases at J, with 14 bases between. This CDR3 has 15 residues. The V gene's germline CDR1 is SGHRS and CDR2 YFSETQ. This chain's CDR3 is CASSLDFGTEYGYTF. CDR3 nucleotide sequence: TGCGCCAGCAGCTTGGACTTCGGGACTGAGTATGGCTACACCTTC.

The rearrangement joins TRBV11-3 to TRBJ1-2; 7 positions agree with TRBD1. Trimming cost V 3 bases and J 4 bases; bases outside gene matches: 20. The germline gives CDR1 SGHNT, CDR2 YENEEA. The CDR3 consists of 19 residues. Written as DNA, the CDR3 is TGTGCCAGCAGCTTTGGGGGGGGCACAGGGGACCCCCCATGCTATGGCTACACCTTC. It codes for CASSFGGGTGDPPCYGYTF.